This T cell receptor (beta chain) emerged from a study of PD-L1 blockade in urothelial cancer. About the research overall: Most patients, about 85% of the roughly 30, were males with bladder-origin cancer.

Regarding time point: peripheral blood 6 weeks after treatment start. The germline V gene encodes CDR1 MGHRA and CDR2 YSYEKL. V lost 4 bases and J lost 6; bases outside the gene matches: 13. The CDR3 contains 16 residues. Some clones are missing from TCRdb's copy, which holds only in-frame ones; the method was immunoSEQ multiplex PCR. The sample shows roughly 120,000 clones, around 89% of them seen only once. The genes are TRBV4-1 and TRBJ1-2; 8 bases line up with TRBD1. This TCR was recovered from a man aged 60 to 75 with urothelial cancer. The source material was PBMCs, sampled around atezolizumab (anti-PD-L1) treatment. The CDR3 here is CASSLPVGPDRDGYTF. Here the CDR3 DNA reads TGCGCCAGCAGCCTCCCGGTAGGGCCGGACAGGGATGGCTACACCTTC.